The rows below give T cell receptor beta chains drawn from one sample of a study of blood T cell repertoires in COVID-19. The data were produced by immunoSEQ multiplex PCR, yet TCRdb's version contains in-frame clones alone and is incomplete. The sample lists almost 20,000 clones; 79% were seen once. Sequencing was done on a sample of peripheral blood. These receptors were taken from an elderly man with acute or convalescent COVID-19. The CDR3 runs from the conserved cysteine through the conserved F or W. A D gene is named only where the DNA matches it firmly. Not every row has a clone size; where given, it reads once, few, many or a size class.

CDR3 protein,CDR3 DNA,D gene,V gene,J gene,clone size
CASSVGGEGGRYF,TGTGCCAGCAGCGTAGGAGGGGAGGGAGGTCGGTACTTC,TRBD2,TRBV9,TRBJ2-7,-
CATSPRLAGYNEQFF,TGTGCCACCAGCCCCCGACTAGCGGGTTACAATGAGCAGTTCTTC,TRBD2,TRBV15,TRBJ2-1,-
CASSFPLPPFSGRGTDTQYF,TGTGCCAGCAGTTTCCCCCTCCCCCCCTTTAGCGGGAGAGGCACAGATACGCAGTATTTT,TRBD2,TRBV27,TRBJ2-3,-
CSVEVGGGNQPQHF,TGCAGCGTTGAAGTAGGGGGCGGAAATCAGCCCCAGCATTTT,TRBD1,TRBV29-1,TRBJ1-5,-
CASSSQETQYF,TGTGCCAGCAGCTCGCAAGAGACCCAGTACTTC,-,TRBV11-2,TRBJ2-5,-
CASSRGNNNEQFF,TGTGCCAGCAGTCGGGGGAACAACAATGAGCAGTTCTTC,-,TRBV2,TRBJ2-1,-
CASSTGQVVMNTEAFF,TGTGCCAGCAGCACGGGACAGGTAGTAATGAACACTGAAGCTTTCTTT,TRBD1,TRBV7-6,TRBJ1-1,-
CSVNRGPHEQFF,TGCAGCGTGAACAGGGGGCCTCATGAGCAGTTCTTC,TRBD1,TRBV29-1,TRBJ2-1,-
CASRYADTQYF,TGTGCCAGCAGATATGCAGATACGCAGTATTTT,-,TRBV12-3/TRBV12-4,TRBJ2-3,-
CASSSGTGNYGYTF,TGCGCCAGCAGCTCCGGGACAGGGAACTATGGCTACACCTTC,TRBD1,TRBV5-1,TRBJ1-2,once
CASSGGPWKVGSPLHF,TGTGCCAGCAGTGGAGGGCCCTGGAAGGTTGGATCACCCCTCCACTTT,-,TRBV28,TRBJ1-6,-
CASSLDVWGGNQPQHF,TGTGCCAGCAGCTTGGACGTTTGGGGGGGGAATCAGCCCCAGCATTTT,-,TRBV7-2,TRBJ1-5,-
CASSYRQGRTEAFF,TGTGCCAGCAGTTACCGACAGGGAAGAACTGAAGCTTTCTTT,TRBD1,TRBV6-5,TRBJ1-1,once
CASSVGRLENPPYNEQFF,TGTGCCAGCAGCGTAGGCCGACTCGAAAACCCCCCCTACAATGAGCAGTTCTTC,-,TRBV9,TRBJ2-1,-
CASITGGVGNTIYF,TGTGCCAGCATTACGGGGGGGGTCGGGAACACCATATATTTT,-,TRBV6-6,TRBJ1-3,-
CATSEPTGTGIRGYTF,TGTGCCACCAGTGAGCCCACCGGGACAGGGATTCGTGGCTACACCTTC,TRBD1,TRBV24-1,TRBJ1-2,few
CASSPFGGNSNQPQHF,TGTGCCAGCTCACCATTCGGGGGGAATAGCAATCAGCCCCAGCATTTT,-,TRBV18,TRBJ1-5,-
CASSPGLVGVEGTGELFF,TGTGCCAGCAGTCCGGGACTAGTAGGGGTAGAGGGCACCGGGGAGCTGTTTTTT,TRBD2,TRBV28,TRBJ2-2,-
CASSSDRHNSPLHF,TGCGCCAGCAGCTCGGACAGACATAATTCACCCCTCCACTTT,-,TRBV5-1,TRBJ1-6,-
CAWRTARVTEAFF,TGTGCCTGGAGGACGGCCAGGGTTACTGAAGCTTTCTTT,-,TRBV30,TRBJ1-1,-
CASSGGARGRIDEQFF,TGTGCCAGCTCAGGGGGGGCCAGGGGGCGCATCGATGAGCAGTTCTTC,-,TRBV19,TRBJ2-1,-
CASSFGWSYNEQFF,TGTGCCAGCAGCTTCGGGTGGAGCTACAATGAGCAGTTCTTC,-,TRBV7-2,TRBJ2-1,once
CASSDKEGMGAGFIAKNIQYF,TGTGCCAGCAGTGACAAGGAGGGGATGGGAGCGGGATTTATAGCCAAAAACATTCAGTACTTC,TRBD2,TRBV6-4,TRBJ2-4,-
CASSRTTVDKVGNQPQHF,TGCGCCAGCAGCCGGACCACCGTGGACAAAGTAGGCAATCAGCCCCAGCATTTT,-,TRBV4-1,TRBJ1-5,-
CASSYDRGIRTGELFF,TGTGCCAGCAGTTACGACAGGGGGATTCGAACCGGGGAGCTGTTTTTT,TRBD1,TRBV6-5,TRBJ2-2,-
CSVDRGGRGYGYTF,TGCAGCGTTGATAGGGGGGGACGGGGGTATGGCTACACCTTC,-,TRBV29-1,TRBJ1-2,-
CASTRERTDTQYF,TGTGCCAGCACCCGGGAACGCACAGATACGCAGTATTTT,-,TRBV6-5,TRBJ2-3,-
CASSLQAPTDTQYF,TGTGCCAGCAGCTTACAAGCGCCCACAGATACGCAGTATTTT,-,TRBV13,TRBJ2-3,-
CASSPGHSGNTIYF,TGTGCCAGCTCACCGGGACACTCTGGAAACACCATATATTTT,-,TRBV18,TRBJ1-3,-
CASSKVTSTDTQYF,TGTGCCAGTAGTAAGGTGACTAGCACAGATACGCAGTATTTT,-,TRBV19,TRBJ2-3,-
CASSYSGTLVQKGYTF,TGTGCCAGCAGTTATTCCGGGACTTTAGTCCAAAAAGGCTACACCTTC,-,TRBV6-2/TRBV6-3,TRBJ1-2,-
CASSQRGTGDTEAFF,TGTGCCAGCAGCCAACGAGGGACAGGGGACACTGAAGCTTTCTTT,TRBD1,TRBV3-1/TRBV3-2,TRBJ1-1,once
CASSQPTANSGANVLTF,TGTGCCAGCAGCCAACCGACAGCCAACTCTGGGGCCAACGTCCTGACTTTC,-,TRBV4-2,TRBJ2-6,few
CASSLNRGRADTQYF,TGTGCCAGCAGTCTAAACAGGGGGCGCGCAGATACGCAGTATTTT,TRBD1,TRBV25-1,TRBJ2-3,-
CASSQASGVSYNEQFF,TGTGCCAGCAGCCAAGCTAGCGGTGTTTCCTACAATGAGCAGTTCTTC,TRBD2,TRBV4-2,TRBJ2-1,-
CASSDLGDSQPQHF,TGTGCCAGCAGTGATTTAGGGGACTCACAGCCCCAGCATTTT,-,TRBV6-1,TRBJ1-5,few
CASSVEGAGGNTIYF,TGTGCCAGCAGCGTAGAGGGGGCGGGAGGAAACACCATATATTTT,TRBD1,TRBV9,TRBJ1-3,-
CASSLNSPATNEKLFF,TGCGCCAGCAGCCTGAACAGCCCTGCAACTAATGAAAAACTGTTTTTT,-,TRBV5-1,TRBJ1-4,-
CASSQSRTGQGRYTF,TGTGCCAGCAGCCAATCAAGAACCGGACAGGGCCGCTACACCTTC,TRBD1,TRBV4-2,TRBJ1-2,once
CASSTDPQGNQPQHF,TGTGCCAGCAGCACAGACCCCCAGGGGAATCAGCCCCAGCATTTT,-,TRBV5-4,TRBJ1-5,-
CASSPQGGGYTF,TGCGCCAGCAGCCCCCAGGGGGGTGGCTACACCTTC,TRBD1,TRBV5-1,TRBJ1-2,-
CASSGRSGRAPDEQFF,TGTGCCAGCAGTGGGCGTAGCGGGAGGGCTCCGGATGAGCAGTTCTTC,TRBD2,TRBV6-4,TRBJ2-1,once
CASSIMTSGRGGEQFF,TGTGCCAGCAGCATAATGACTAGCGGACGGGGTGGTGAGCAGTTCTTC,TRBD2,TRBV5-6,TRBJ2-1,-
CASSEQGAGTDTQYF,TGTGCCAGCAGTGAACAGGGGGCTGGCACAGATACGCAGTATTTT,TRBD1,TRBV11-2,TRBJ2-3,once
CSAVTLANEQFF,TGCAGCGCTGTCACACTAGCGAATGAGCAGTTCTTC,TRBD2,TRBV29-1,TRBJ2-1,-
CASGVGGSTDTQYF,TGTGCCAGCGGCGTGGGCGGGTCCACAGATACGCAGTATTTT,-,TRBV28,TRBJ2-3,-
CASSQDSVKSSYNEQFF,TGTGCCAGCAGCCAAGACAGCGTCAAGAGCTCCTACAATGAGCAGTTCTTC,-,TRBV4-2,TRBJ2-1,-
CASSLSTGGGYTF,TGTGCCAGCAGCTTAAGTACAGGGGGTGGCTACACCTTC,TRBD1,TRBV7-8,TRBJ1-2,-
CASSQAVYEQYF,TGCGCCAGCAGCCAAGCAGTCTACGAGCAGTACTTC,-,TRBV4-1,TRBJ2-7,-
CASSEANSHQPQHF,TGTGCCAGCAGTGAAGCGAACAGCCATCAGCCCCAGCATTTT,-,TRBV6-1,TRBJ1-5,-
CASSQVGGNIYQPQHF,TGCGCCAGCAGTCAGGTGGGGGGGAACATATATCAGCCCCAGCATTTT,-,TRBV23-1,TRBJ1-5,few
CASSLVLQGEEKLFF,TGTGCCAGCAGCTTAGTTCTACAGGGCGAGGAAAAACTGTTTTTT,-,TRBV7-8,TRBJ1-4,-
CSAAPTGPEFF,TGCAGTGCTGCCCCCACGGGTCCGGAGTTTTTT,-,TRBV20-1,TRBJ1-4,-
CASSQLGQGNTIYF,TGCGCCAGCAGCCAACTAGGACAGGGAAACACCATATATTTT,-,TRBV4-3,TRBJ1-3,-
CASSRSPGATNTGELFF,TGTGCCAGCAGCCGGAGCCCAGGGGCGACGAACACCGGGGAGCTGTTTTTT,-,TRBV3-1/TRBV3-2,TRBJ2-2,-
CASSFLVQRLNTGELFF,TGCGCCAGCAGCTTCCTTGTCCAGAGACTTAACACCGGGGAGCTGTTTTTT,-,TRBV5-1,TRBJ2-2,-
CASSSSGRRDNEQFF,TGTGCCAGCAGCTCTAGCGGGAGGAGGGATAATGAGCAGTTCTTC,TRBD2,TRBV5-5,TRBJ2-1,-
CASSQRQGVSPGELFF,TGCGCCAGCAGCCAGCGACAGGGGGTATCTCCCGGGGAGCTGTTTTTT,TRBD1,TRBV4-1,TRBJ2-2,once